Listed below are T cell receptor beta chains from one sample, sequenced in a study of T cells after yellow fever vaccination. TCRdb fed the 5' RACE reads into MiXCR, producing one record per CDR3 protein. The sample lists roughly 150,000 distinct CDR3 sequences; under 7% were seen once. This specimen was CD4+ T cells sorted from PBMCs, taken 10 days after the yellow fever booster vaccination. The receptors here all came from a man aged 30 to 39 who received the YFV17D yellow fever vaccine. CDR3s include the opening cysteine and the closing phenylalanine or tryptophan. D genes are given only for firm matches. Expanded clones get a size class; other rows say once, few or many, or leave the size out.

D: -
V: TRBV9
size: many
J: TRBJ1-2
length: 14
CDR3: CASNRDIAFYGYTF
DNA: TGTGCCAGCAATAGGGACATCGCATTTTATGGCTACACCTTC

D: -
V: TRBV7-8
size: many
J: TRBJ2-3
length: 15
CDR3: CASSLAGRAADTQYF
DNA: TGTGCCAGCAGCTTAGCGGGCAGGGCCGCAGATACGCAGTATTTT

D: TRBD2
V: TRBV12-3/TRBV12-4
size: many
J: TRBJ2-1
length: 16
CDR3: CASSLAQTSVHNEQFF
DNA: TGTGCCAGCAGTTTAGCTCAGACTAGCGTCCACAATGAGCAGTTCTTC

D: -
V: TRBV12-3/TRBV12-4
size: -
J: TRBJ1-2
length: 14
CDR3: CASSPQGSNYGYTF
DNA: TGTGCCAGCAGTCCGCAGGGATCTAACTATGGCTACACCTTC

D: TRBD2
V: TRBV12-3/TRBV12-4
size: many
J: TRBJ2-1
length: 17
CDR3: CASSLSAGGPLGNEQFF
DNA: TGTGCCAGCAGTTTGTCCGCGGGAGGGCCGTTAGGTAATGAGCAGTTCTTC

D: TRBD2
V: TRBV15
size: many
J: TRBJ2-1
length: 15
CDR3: CATSRETSGSYEQFF
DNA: TGTGCCACCAGCAGAGAGACTAGCGGGAGCTATGAGCAGTTCTTC

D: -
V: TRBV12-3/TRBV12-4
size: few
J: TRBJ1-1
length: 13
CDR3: CASSFLEGTEAFF
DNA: TGTGCCAGCAGTTTCTTGGAGGGCACTGAAGCTTTCTTT

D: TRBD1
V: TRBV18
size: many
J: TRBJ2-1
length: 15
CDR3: CASSQRTGQSNEQFF
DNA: TGTGCCAGCTCTCAACGGACAGGACAATCCAATGAGCAGTTCTTC

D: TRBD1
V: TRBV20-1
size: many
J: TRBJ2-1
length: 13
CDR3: CSARDFLTGREFF
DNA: TGCAGTGCTAGAGATTTTTTGACAGGGCGGGAGTTCTTC

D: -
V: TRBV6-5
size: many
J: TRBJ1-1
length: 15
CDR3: CATLQRGARNTEAFF
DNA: TGTGCCACACTCCAAAGGGGGGCGCGGAACACTGAAGCTTTCTTT

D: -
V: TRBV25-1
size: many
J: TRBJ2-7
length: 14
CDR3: CASQPTLSSYEQYF
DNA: TGTGCCAGCCAGCCCACCTTGAGCTCCTACGAGCAGTACTTC

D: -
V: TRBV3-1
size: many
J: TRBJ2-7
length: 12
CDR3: CASSQVSHEQYF
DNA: TGTGCCAGCAGCCAAGTTTCCCACGAGCAGTACTTC

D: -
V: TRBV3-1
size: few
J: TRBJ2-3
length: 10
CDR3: CASGADTQYF
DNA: TGTGCCAGCGGTGCGGATACGCAGTATTTT

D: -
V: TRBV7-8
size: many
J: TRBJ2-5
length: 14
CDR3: CASSVPREQETQYF
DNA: TGTGCCAGCAGCGTCCCCCGGGAACAAGAGACCCAGTACTTC

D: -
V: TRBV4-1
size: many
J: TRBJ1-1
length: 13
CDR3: CASSQPGIREAFF
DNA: TGCGCCAGCAGCCAACCAGGAATCCGTGAAGCTTTCTTT

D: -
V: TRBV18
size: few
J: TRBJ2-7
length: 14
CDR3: CASSPPGKTYEQYF
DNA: TGTGCCAGCTCACCACCGGGGAAAACCTACGAGCAGTACTTC

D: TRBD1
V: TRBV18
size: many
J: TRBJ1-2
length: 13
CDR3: CASYMTGRKGYTF
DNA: TGTGCCAGCTACATGACAGGGCGGAAAGGCTACACCTTC

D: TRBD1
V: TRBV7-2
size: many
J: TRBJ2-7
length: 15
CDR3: CASSLAGQVSYEQYF
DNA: TGTGCCAGCAGCTTAGCGGGACAGGTTTCCTACGAGCAGTACTTC

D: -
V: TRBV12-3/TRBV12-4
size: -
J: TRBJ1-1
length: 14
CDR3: CASTPYPQNTEAFF
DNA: TGTGCCAGCACTCCTTACCCCCAGAACACTGAAGCTTTCTTT

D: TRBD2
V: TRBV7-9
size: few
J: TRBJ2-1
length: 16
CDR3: CASSSYRLAGGNEQFF
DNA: TGTGCCAGCAGCTCATATAGACTAGCGGGGGGGAATGAGCAGTTCTTC

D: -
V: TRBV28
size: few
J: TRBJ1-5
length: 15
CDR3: CASSLPSGAGQPQHF
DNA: TGTGCCAGCAGTTTACCCTCGGGGGCAGGTCAGCCCCAGCATTTT

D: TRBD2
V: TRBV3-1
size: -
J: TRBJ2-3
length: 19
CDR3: CAFCSLAGELPRATDTQYF
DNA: TGTGCCTTCTGTTCCCTAGCGGGAGAGCTCCCCCGCGCCACAGATACGCAGTATTTT